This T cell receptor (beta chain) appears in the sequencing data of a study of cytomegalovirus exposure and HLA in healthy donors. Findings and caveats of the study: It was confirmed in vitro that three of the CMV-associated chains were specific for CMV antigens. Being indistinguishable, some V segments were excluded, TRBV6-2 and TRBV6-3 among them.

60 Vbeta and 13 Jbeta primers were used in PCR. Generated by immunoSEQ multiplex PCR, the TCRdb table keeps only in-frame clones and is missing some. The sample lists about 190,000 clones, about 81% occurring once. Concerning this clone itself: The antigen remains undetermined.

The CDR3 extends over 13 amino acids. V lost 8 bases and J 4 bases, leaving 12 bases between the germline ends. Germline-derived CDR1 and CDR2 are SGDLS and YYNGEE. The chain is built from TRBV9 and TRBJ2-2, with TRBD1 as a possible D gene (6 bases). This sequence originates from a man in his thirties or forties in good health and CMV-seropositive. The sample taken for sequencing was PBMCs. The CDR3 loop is CASQGKGTGELFF. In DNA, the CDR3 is TGTGCCAGTCAGGGGAAGGGCACCGGGGAGCTGTTTTTT. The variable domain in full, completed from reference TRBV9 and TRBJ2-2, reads DSGVTQTPKHLITATGQRVTLRCSPRSGDLSVYWYQQSLDQGLQFLIQYYNGEERAKGNILERFSAQQFPDLHSELNLSSLELGDSALYFCASQGKGTGELFFGEGSRLTVL.